This T cell receptor beta chain is from a study of PD-L1 blockade in urothelial cancer. Study overall: About 90% of the roughly 29 patients were males with bladder-origin urothelial cancer. The median T cell count in blood samples was 141,255.

The protocol was immunoSEQ multiplex PCR, while the TCRdb copy is restricted to in-frame clones and leaves out a portion. The repertoire holds some 47,000 clones, with 82% as singletons. Locally advanced or metastatic urothelial carcinoma was present in patients. The CDR3 is made up of 16 amino acids. V was trimmed by 6 bases and J by 6 bases, leaving 21 bases between them. CDR1 KGHSH and CDR2 LQKENI come from the germline V gene. This TCR was sampled from a man between 65 and 85 years old with urothelial cancer. The chain uses TRBV18 and TRBJ2-1, with D maybe TRBD2 (6 bases). This sample comprised PBMCs, obtained around atezolizumab (anti-PD-L1) treatment. CDR3 sequence reads: CASSPGEAGRGNEQFF. The CDR3 nucleotides read TGTGCCAGCTCCCCGGGGGAGGCGGGACGAGGCAATGAGCAGTTCTTC. The full variable domain, rest sourced from reference TRBV18 and TRBJ2-1, is NAGVMQNPRHLVRRRGQEARLRCSPMKGHSHVYWYRQLPEEGLKFMVYLQKENIIDESGMPKERFSAEFPKEGPSILRIQQVVRGDSAAYFCASSPGEAGRGNEQFFGPGTRLTVL.